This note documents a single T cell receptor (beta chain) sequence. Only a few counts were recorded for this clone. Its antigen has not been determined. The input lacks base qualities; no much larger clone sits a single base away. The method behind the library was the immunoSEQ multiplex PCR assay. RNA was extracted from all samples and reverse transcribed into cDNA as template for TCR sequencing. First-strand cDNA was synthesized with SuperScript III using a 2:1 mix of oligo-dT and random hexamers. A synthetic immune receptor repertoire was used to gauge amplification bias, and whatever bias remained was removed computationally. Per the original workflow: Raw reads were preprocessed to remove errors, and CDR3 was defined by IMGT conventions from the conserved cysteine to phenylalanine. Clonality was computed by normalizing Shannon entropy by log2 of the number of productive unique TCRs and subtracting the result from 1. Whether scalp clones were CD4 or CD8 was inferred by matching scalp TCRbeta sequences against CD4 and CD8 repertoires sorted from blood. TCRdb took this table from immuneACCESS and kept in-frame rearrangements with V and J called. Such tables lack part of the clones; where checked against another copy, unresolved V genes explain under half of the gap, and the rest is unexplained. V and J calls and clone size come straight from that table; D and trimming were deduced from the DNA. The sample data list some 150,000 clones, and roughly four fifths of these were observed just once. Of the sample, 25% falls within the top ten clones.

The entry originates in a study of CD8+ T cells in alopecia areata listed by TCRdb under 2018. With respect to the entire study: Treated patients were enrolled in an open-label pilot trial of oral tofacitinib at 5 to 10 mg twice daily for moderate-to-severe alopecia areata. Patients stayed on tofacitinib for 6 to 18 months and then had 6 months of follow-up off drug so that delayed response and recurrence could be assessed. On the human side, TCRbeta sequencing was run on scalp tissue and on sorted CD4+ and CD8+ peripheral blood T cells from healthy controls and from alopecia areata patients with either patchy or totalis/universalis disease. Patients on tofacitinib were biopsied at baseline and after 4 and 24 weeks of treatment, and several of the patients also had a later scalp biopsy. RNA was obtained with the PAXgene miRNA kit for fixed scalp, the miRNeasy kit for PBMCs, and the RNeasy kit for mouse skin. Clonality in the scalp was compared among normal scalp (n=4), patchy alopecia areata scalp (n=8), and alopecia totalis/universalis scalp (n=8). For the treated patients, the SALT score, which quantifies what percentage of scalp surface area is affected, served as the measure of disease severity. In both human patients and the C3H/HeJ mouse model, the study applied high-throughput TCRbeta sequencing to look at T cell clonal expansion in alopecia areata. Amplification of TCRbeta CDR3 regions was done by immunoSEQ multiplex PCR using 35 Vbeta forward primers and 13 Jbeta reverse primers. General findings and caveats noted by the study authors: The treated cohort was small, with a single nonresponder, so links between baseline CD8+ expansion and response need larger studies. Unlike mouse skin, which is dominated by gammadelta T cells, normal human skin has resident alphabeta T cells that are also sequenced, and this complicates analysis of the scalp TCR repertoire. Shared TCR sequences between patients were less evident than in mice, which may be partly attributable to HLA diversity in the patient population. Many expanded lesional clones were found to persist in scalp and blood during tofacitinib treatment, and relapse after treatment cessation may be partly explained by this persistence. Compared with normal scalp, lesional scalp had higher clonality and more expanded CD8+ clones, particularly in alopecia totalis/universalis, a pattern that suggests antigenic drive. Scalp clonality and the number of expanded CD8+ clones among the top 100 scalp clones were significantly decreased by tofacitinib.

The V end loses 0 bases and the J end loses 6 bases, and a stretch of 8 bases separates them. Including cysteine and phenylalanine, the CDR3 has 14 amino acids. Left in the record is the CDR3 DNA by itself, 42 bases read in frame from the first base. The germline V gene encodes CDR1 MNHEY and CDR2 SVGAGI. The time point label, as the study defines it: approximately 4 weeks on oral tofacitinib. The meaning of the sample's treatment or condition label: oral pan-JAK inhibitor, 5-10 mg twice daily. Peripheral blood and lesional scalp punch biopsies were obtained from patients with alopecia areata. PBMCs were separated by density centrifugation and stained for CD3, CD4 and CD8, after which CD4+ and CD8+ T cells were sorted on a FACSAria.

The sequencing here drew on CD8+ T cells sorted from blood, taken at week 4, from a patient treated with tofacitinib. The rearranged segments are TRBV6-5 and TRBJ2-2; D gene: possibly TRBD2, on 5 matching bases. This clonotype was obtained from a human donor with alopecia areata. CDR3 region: CASSYSRAPGELFF. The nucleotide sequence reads TGTGCCAGCAGTTACTCGAGGGCCCCCGGGGAGCTGTTTTTT.